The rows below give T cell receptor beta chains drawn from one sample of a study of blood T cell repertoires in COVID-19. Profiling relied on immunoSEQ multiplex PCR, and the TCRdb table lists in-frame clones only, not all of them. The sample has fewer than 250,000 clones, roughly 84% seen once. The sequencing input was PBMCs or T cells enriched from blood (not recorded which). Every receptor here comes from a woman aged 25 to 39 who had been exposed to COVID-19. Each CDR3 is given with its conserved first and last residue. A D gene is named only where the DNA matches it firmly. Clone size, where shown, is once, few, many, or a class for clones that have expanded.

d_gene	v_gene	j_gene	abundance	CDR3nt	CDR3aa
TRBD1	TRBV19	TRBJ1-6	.	TGTGCCAGTAGGGACCCGACAGGGGCCTATAATTCACCCCTCCACTTT	CASRDPTGAYNSPLHF
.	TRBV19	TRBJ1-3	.	TGTGCCAGTAGTGGGGACACCTATGGAAACACCATATATTTT	CASSGDTYGNTIYF
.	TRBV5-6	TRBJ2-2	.	TGTGCCAGCAGCCCGACAGTCACCGGGGAGCTGTTTTTT	CASSPTVTGELFF
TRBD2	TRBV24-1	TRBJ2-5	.	TGTGCCACCAGGGCTAGCGGGGAAGAGACCCAGTACTTC	CATRASGEETQYF
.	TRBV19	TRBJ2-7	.	TGTGCCAGTAGGCGGGGGACACGGTCCTACGAGCAGTACTTC	CASRRGTRSYEQYF
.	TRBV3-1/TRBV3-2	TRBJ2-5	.	TGTGCCAGCAGCCAAGTAACAGCGGGTCAAGAGACCCAGTACTTC	CASSQVTAGQETQYF
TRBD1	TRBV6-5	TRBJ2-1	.	TGTGCCAGCAAGGGACAGGGTCTCAATGAGCAGTTCTTC	CASKGQGLNEQFF
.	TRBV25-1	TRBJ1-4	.	TGTGCCAGCAAACCATCAGGGGTGGCTAATGAAAAACTGTTTTTT	CASKPSGVANEKLFF
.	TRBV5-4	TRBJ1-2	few	TGTGCCAGCAGCCCCCCCGGGAACTATGGCTACACCTTC	CASSPPGNYGYTF
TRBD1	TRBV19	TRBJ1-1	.	TGTGCCAGTAGTATAGGGGGACAGTTAAACACTGAAGCTTTCTTT	CASSIGGQLNTEAFF
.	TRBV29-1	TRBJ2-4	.	TGCAGCGTTGTTTCAGTAGCCAAAAACATTCAGTACTTC	CSVVSVAKNIQYF
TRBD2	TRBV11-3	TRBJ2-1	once	TGTGCCAGCAGCCCGGGGGGGCCCAGCAATGAGCAGTTCTTC	CASSPGGPSNEQFF
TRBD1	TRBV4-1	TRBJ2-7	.	TGCGCCAGCAGCCGTCCGGGACAGTCCTACGAGCAGTACTTC	CASSRPGQSYEQYF
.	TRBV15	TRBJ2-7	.	TGTGCCACCAGCAGATCGACAGGCGAGCAGTACTTC	CATSRSTGEQYF
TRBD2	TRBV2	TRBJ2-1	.	TGTGCCAGCTCCGGGACTAGCGCATACAATGAGCAGTTCTTC	CASSGTSAYNEQFF
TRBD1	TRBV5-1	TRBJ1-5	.	TGCGCCAGCAGCGCGACAGGGGGAGGTCAGCCCCAGCATTTT	CASSATGGGQPQHF
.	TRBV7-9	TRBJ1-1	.	TGTGCCAGCAGCTTAAGTGGGGCGTTTGAAGCTTTCTTT	CASSLSGAFEAFF
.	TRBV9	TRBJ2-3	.	TGTGCCAGCAGCGCCGTCACAGATACGCAGTATTTT	CASSAVTDTQYF
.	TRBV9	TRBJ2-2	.	TGTGCCAGCAGCGTAGATTGGGCAGGGGGGACCGGGGAGCTGTTTTTT	CASSVDWAGGTGELFF
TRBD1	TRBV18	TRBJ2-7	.	TGTGCCAGCTCAACCGGACAGGGGGACCAGTACTTC	CASSTGQGDQYF
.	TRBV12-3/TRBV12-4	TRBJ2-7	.	TGTGCCAGCAGTTACAGGGCTGACGAGCAGTACTTC	CASSYRADEQYF
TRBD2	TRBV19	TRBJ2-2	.	TGTGCCAGTAGTCCCAGCGGGGTGAACACCGGGGAGCTGTTTTTT	CASSPSGVNTGELFF